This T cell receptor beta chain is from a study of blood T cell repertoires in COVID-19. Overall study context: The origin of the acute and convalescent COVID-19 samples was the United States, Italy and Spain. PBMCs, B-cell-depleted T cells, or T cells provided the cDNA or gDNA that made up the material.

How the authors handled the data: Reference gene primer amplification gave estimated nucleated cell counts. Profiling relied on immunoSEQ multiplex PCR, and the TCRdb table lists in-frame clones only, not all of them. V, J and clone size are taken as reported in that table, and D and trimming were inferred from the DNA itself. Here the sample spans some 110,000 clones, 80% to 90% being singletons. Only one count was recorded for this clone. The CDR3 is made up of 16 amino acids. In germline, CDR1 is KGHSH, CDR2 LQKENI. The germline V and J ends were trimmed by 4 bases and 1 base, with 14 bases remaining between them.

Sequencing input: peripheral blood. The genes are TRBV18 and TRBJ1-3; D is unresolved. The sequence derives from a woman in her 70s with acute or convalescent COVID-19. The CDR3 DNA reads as TGTGCCAGCTCACTCTCAGGACGGGGATCTGGAAACACCATATATTTT. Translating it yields CASSLSGRGSGNTIYF.